The present entry profiles one T cell receptor beta chain with its context. It has no known antigen specificity. Per-nucleotide qualities are absent, and no much larger clonotype sits a single base away. This specimen belongs to a study of T cell responses to AZD1222 COVID-19 vaccine (dated by TCRdb to the early 2020s). Describing the broader study: Because spike-specific TCR depth and breadth did not differ between the two schedules, AZD1222 recipients who got a second dose at roughly 4 weeks were pooled with those who got a second dose at roughly 12 weeks. Trial participants were enrolled into age subgroups of 18-55, 56-69 and 70-plus years, which contained about 150, 28 and 57 TCR-sequenced participants, respectively. TCR sequencing was performed for 230 to 250 trial participants, of whom 200 to 220 were given two doses of AZD1222 and approximately 25 were given two doses of MenACWY control vaccine. Study-level results and caveats: CD4 TCRs associated with the vaccine covered the entire spike protein, and the dominant responses were in regions 160-218 and 743-854. Spike-specific TCR breadth and depth rose significantly after two AZD1222 doses compared with day 0 and with MenACWY recipients. Because no day 14 peak-response samples were available, repertoires were characterized only after the peak T cell response. Reportedly, close to half of the unique spike-specific TCRs recognized epitopes lying outside the regions that are mutated in the B.1.351 and B.1.1.7 variants. Participants were mostly white British and included more females than males, and it was suggested by the authors that clonal diversity may have been underestimated. In the small 56-69-year group, the increase in depth fell short of significance, most likely because of low power. Conclusions about previously exposed vaccinees are limited, since just 6 or 7 AZD1222 recipients were seropositive for SARS-CoV-2 at baseline.

The CDR3 regions of human TCRbeta chains were analyzed by immunosequencing. In the authors' own workflow: Repertoire TCRs were checked for matches against a reference library of SARS-CoV-2-specific TCRs that had been generated using the MIRA antigen-specificity platform. Breadth meant the fraction of unique TCRs that were SARS-CoV-2-associated, whereas depth meant the fraction of total T cells that were SARS-CoV-2-associated. Using the MIRA data, every spike-specific TCR was mapped to the spike region that the TCR reacted to and assigned to either a CD4 or a CD8 class. Log10-transformed breadth and depth values were compared by one-way ANOVA with Sidak's multiple comparisons tests. TCRdb re-hosts the immuneACCESS table, in-frame sequences only. Its copies lack some clones; in the studies checked, an unresolved V gene accounts for under half of them, and the cause for the rest is not known. That table is the source of V, J and clone size, and D and trimming were worked out from the DNA. This sample comprises some 200,000 clones, around 94% of them detected only once. The ten largest make up 8% to 13% of the sample.

The CDR3 covers 15 residues, taking in both the cysteine and the phenylalanine. Only the CDR3 portion is preserved as DNA: 45 bases, with reading frame beginning at the first base. V sheds 5 bases and J sheds 0 bases, leaving 11 bases between their ends. CDR1 and CDR2 were assigned from the germline V gene as MDHEN and SYDVKM. Reading the label with the study, this specimen's time point is: baseline before first vaccination. The vaccinee samples were drawn from two UK trials, COV001 and COV002, one of which was a single-blind randomized controlled phase 2/3 trial testing AZD1222 (ChAdOx1 nCoV-19) in healthy adults. For TCRbeta chain sequencing, PBMC samples from trial participants were taken at day 0 and at day 28 after the second dose.

This receptor chain uses TRBV28 and TRBJ1-5, and the D gene may be TRBD1, 6 bases matching. The receptor comes from an adult in good health. The source was peripheral blood, collected on day 0 of AZD1222 vaccination. CDR3 loop: CASSRRGGSNQPQHF. The bases are TGTGCCAGCAGTCGTCGAGGGGGTAGCAATCAGCCCCAGCATTTT.